Listed below are T cell receptor beta chains from one sample, sequenced in a study of shared clonotypes between healthy human individuals. Only in-frame clones appear in the TCRdb table, and some are missing; sequencing was by immunoSEQ multiplex PCR. The sample contains about 2.4 million clones, approximately 90% of which appear only once. Sequencing was carried out using naive CD4+ T cells sorted from blood. These receptors originate from a man younger than 35 in good health. Both conserved end residues are part of each CDR3. The order of the fields is CDR3 length, J gene, V gene, CDR3 protein.

length: 15
J: TRBJ2-3
V: TRBV9
CDR3: CASSVAEGYGDTQYF

length: 16
J: TRBJ1-4
V: TRBV6-1
CDR3: CASSEGIRGGNEKLFF

length: 14
J: TRBJ2-5
V: TRBV2
CDR3: CASSIDPRGETQYF

length: 17
J: TRBJ1-4
V: TRBV5-1
CDR3: CASSFGPHGTTNEKLFF

length: 15
J: TRBJ1-1
V: TRBV25-1
CDR3: CASSEPGRRNTEAFF

length: 15
J: TRBJ2-7
V: TRBV9
CDR3: CASSAGTSGGHEQYF

length: 17
J: TRBJ2-5
V: TRBV5-1
CDR3: CASSSPNQQGPQETQYF

length: 16
J: TRBJ2-3
V: TRBV19
CDR3: CASRHPGLAESDTQYF

length: 16
J: TRBJ2-2
V: TRBV11-2
CDR3: CASSLDLAGGPGELFF

length: 15
J: TRBJ2-3
V: TRBV6-1
CDR3: CASINFRGGADTQYF

length: 14
J: TRBJ1-1
V: TRBV27
CDR3: CASSSTGTGNQAFF

length: 18
J: TRBJ2-7
V: TRBV5-6
CDR3: CASRLTGTSGRRSYEQYF

length: 15
J: TRBJ2-6
V: TRBV11-2
CDR3: CASGPQGSGANVLTF

length: 17
J: TRBJ2-1
V: TRBV5-3
CDR3: CARSLSLLSSRDNEQFF

length: 14
J: TRBJ1-2
V: TRBV18
CDR3: CATNEDRVVSGYTF

length: 11
J: TRBJ2-5
V: TRBV6-5
CDR3: CASSKEATQYF

length: 14
J: TRBJ1-2
V: TRBV2
CDR3: CASSYSGSNYGYTF

length: 14
J: TRBJ2-2
V: TRBV5-4
CDR3: CASSFGLASGELFF

length: 14
J: TRBJ2-3
V: TRBV2
CDR3: CASNVGGASGTQYF

length: 13
J: TRBJ2-5
V: TRBV30
CDR3: CAWAQRQQETQYF

length: 17
J: TRBJ1-3
V: TRBV18
CDR3: CASSPLPGGLSGNTIYF

length: 15
J: TRBJ2-5
V: TRBV30
CDR3: CAWSYRGPARETQYF

length: 17
J: TRBJ1-3
V: TRBV19
CDR3: CASSRQPSARSGNTIYF

length: 16
J: TRBJ2-7
V: TRBV27
CDR3: CASSLRLAGGLYEQYF

length: 14
J: TRBJ2-5
V: TRBV18
CDR3: CASSPGTGEETQYF

length: 18
J: TRBJ2-3
V: TRBV9
CDR3: CASSVGLAGGNLPDTQYF

length: 16
J: TRBJ2-1
V: TRBV7-9
CDR3: CASSLERGGAYNEQFF

length: 13
J: TRBJ2-3
V: TRBV2
CDR3: CASSEAHGGTQYF

length: 13
J: TRBJ1-1
V: TRBV7-8
CDR3: CASSSRREGWAFF

length: 15
J: TRBJ2-7
V: TRBV9
CDR3: CASSVAAAISYEQYF

length: 13
J: TRBJ1-2
V: TRBV7-6
CDR3: CASSPGRNYGYTF

length: 14
J: TRBJ1-1
V: TRBV6-5
CDR3: CASSPRPLVTEAFF

length: 15
J: TRBJ2-1
V: TRBV29-1
CDR3: CSVAGQGGSYNEQFF

length: 13
J: TRBJ2-1
V: TRBV11-2
CDR3: CASSSRDGFNVFF

length: 11
J: TRBJ2-3
V: TRBV30
CDR3: CAWMRADTQYF

length: 15
J: TRBJ1-5
V: TRBV27
CDR3: CASSPGTGPNQPQHF

length: 14
J: TRBJ1-4
V: TRBV6-6
CDR3: CASRTTGTNEKLFF

length: 14
J: TRBJ1-2
V: TRBV29-1
CDR3: CSGKGQGAGYGYTF

length: 15
J: TRBJ2-1
V: TRBV5-4
CDR3: CASSPLAGRVNEQFF

length: 13
J: TRBJ2-7
V: TRBV27
CDR3: CASSLQENYEQYF

length: 16
J: TRBJ2-7
V: TRBV2
CDR3: CASSKGLAGGSGEQYF

length: 13
J: TRBJ2-2
V: TRBV2
CDR3: CASSSGWPGELFF

length: 16
J: TRBJ1-3
V: TRBV10-3
CDR3: CAISGRLQGSGNTIYF

length: 13
J: TRBJ2-5
V: TRBV13
CDR3: CASSPQGLRTQYF